Reported below is one T cell receptor (beta chain). The table lists this clonotype with a few counts. The antigen it binds to is not known. One base away there is no much larger clone; base qualities are not given. This sample is part of a study of regulatory T cells in long-lasting Graves disease (dated by TCRdb to the early 2020s). Study-wide context: Newly diagnosed Graves' disease patients had taken antithyroid drugs for less than 3 months. Patients with persistent Graves' disease were compared with patients with newly diagnosed Graves' disease using TCR sequencing and RNA sequencing of peripheral blood. The study was registered as a clinical trial and conducted in China. TCR sequencing covered roughly 13 persistent and around 20 newly diagnosed Graves' disease patients, some 35 samples in total. Study-level results and caveats: Only the TCR beta chain was sequenced and analyzed. The authors acknowledged the small sample size as a limitation that may reduce accuracy. Compared with newly diagnosed patients, patients with persistent Graves' disease had lower TCR Shannon entropy and fewer highly expanded clones, which suggests clonal expansion. Because the primary lesion, thyroid tissue, could not be accessed, the study looked at peripheral blood alone. Patients with persistent disease shared more public clonotypes (under 3,000) than newly diagnosed patients did (around 1,000).

The time point label, as the study defines it: newly diagnosed GD, antithyroid drugs for less than 3 months. For both TCR sequencing and RNA sequencing, RNA was extracted from PBMCs using TRIzol. Graves' disease was diagnosed according to American Thyroid Association guidelines. Recruitment of patients was carried out at an endocrinology department in Xi'an, China. Each patient gave approximately 9 milliliters of peripheral blood, collected in an EDTA anticoagulant tube. PBMCs were isolated by Ficoll Paque Plus density gradient separation without further T cell sorting. An Agilent 2100 Bioanalyzer and agarose gel were used to check RNA quality, while a NanoDrop 2000 measured RNA concentration. Libraries were prepared through multiplex PCR. Sequencing used an Illumina HiSeq 4000. iRepertoire HTBI primers and Arm-PCR amplification of CDR3 regions were used to construct TCR beta libraries. PCR products were gel purified before sequencing. In the paper's pipeline: Gene usage analysis of CDR3 amino acid clonotypes relied on the 60 or so TRBV and 13 to 15 TRBJ segments identified across samples. Filtered high-quality paired reads were merged into contigs using COPE and FqMerger. BLAST was used to align contigs to IMGT TRBV, TRBD and TRBJ reference genes, with CDR3 defined following IMGT. Clonotypes above 0.1% frequency were classified as highly expanded clones. Shannon entropy was used to measure repertoire diversity, and the Gini coefficient was used to measure V-J evenness. Public clonotypes were defined as clonotypes shared by more than one individual. TCRdb reprocessing: public reads trimmed at Q25 with fastp, clones called with MiXCR, in-frame beta chains kept. Each entry is one CDR3 protein sequence, shown with its most common DNA and genes. The authors' filters were not applied to this entry. The sample records 400,000 to 550,000 distinct CDR3 sequences, about 16% of which are singletons. The top ten constitute around a tenth of the sample.

The same data also contributed to another study, on T cells in Graves' hyperthyroidism and ophthalmopathy. The second paper states: Stable Graves' hyperthyroidism was defined as the absence of progression to ophthalmopathy over 18 months of follow-up. Hyperthyroidism patients were newly diagnosed, with disease duration under 2 months, and aged 18 to 65 years. Patients with uncontrolled infections, other autoimmune diseases, pregnancy or lactation were excluded. Diagnoses relied on clinical symptoms, serum thyroxine and TRAb, thyroid ultrasound and orbital computed tomography. A first-round RT-PCR of the TCR CDR3 used the HTBI primer set with the Qiagen OneStep RT-PCR kit. Most expanded thyroid clonotypes (frequency above 0.001) were also detected in blood, a finding suggesting that blood repertoires may reflect thyroid immune responses. Ophthalmopathy was separated from stable hyperthyroidism by a 13 V-J signature model, with over 85% sensitivity and about 81% specificity obtained in cross-validation and 80%/75% obtained in testing. In validation, progression to ophthalmopathy was predicted by the model with almost 71% sensitivity and about 72% specificity, a median of approximately 6.5 months before onset. To identify TCR V-J signatures that set the groups apart, the researchers used a discovery cohort of roughly 100 patients, made up of 40 to 45 with Graves' ophthalmopathy and some 55 with stable Graves' hyperthyroidism. Whether ophthalmopathy could be predicted prospectively was tested in an independent validation cohort made up of about 18 hyperthyroidism patients plus 17 patients who later progressed to ophthalmopathy. For training and testing, the 95 to 100 patients in the discovery cohort were randomly divided in a 7:3 ratio. The study also compared thyroid tissue and blood T-cell repertoires from over 5 Graves' hyperthyroidism patients. After sampling, hyperthyroidism patients received methimazole starting at 30 mg daily, and ophthalmopathy patients received high-dose intravenous methylprednisolone. The libraries were constructed in a second round of multiplex PCR and then size-selected and purified. Sequencing of the libraries was done on an Illumina HiSeq2000 using paired-end 100 bp reads. SOAPnuke was used to process the raw data, removing reads that contained adapters or uncalled bases, had a mean Phred below 15, or lacked an exact match to the constant primer or identifier. COPE v1.2.5 was used to merge the high-quality paired reads, and each unique nucleotide sequence was defined as a clonotype. MiTCR v1.1 was used to align clonotypes to the IMGT TRBV, TRBD and TRBJ reference segments. The analysis was restricted to V-J combinations with a frequency above 0.0001, which together covered 99.2% of the repertoires. A TCS score was defined as the ratio between F50 (clonal expansion) and ExV (chaos), using BLOSUM62-based TCRdist between CDR3 peptides within each V-J. Welch's t-statistics and random forest reduced around 550 V-J features to roughly 13, which were used in a naive Bayes classifier (R e1071). No statistical method was used to set the sample size in advance, and investigators knew the group allocation. The paper reports TCR Vbeta CDR3 sequencing of roughly 140 peripheral blood samples: under 45 ophthalmopathy, some 80 hyperthyroidism and around 17 progressor patients.

The source is a woman aged 30 to 39 with Graves disease. Donor details come from another sample of the same person, matched by shared clones. The specimen was peripheral blood mononuclear cells (PBMCs), collected at new diagnosis, from a patient treated with antithyroid drugs.

The CDR3 protein is CASSPLASSGANVLTF. Here is the DNA: TGTGCCAGCTCACCGCTCGCGAGCTCTGGGGCCAACGTCCTGACTTTC. The chain joins TRBV18 to TRBJ2-6; no confident D gene assignment can be made. For CDR1 and CDR2, the germline V gene lists KGHSH and LQKENI. The CDR3 covers 16 residues, taking in both the cysteine and the phenylalanine. The retained sequence is limited to the CDR3, 48 bases, with the frame set at the first base. V drops 3 bases and J drops 0 bases, leaving 9 bases in between. Outside the CDR3, residues come from the reference TRBV18 and TRBJ2-6 proteins, so the full variable domain is: NAGVMQNPRHLVRRRGQEARLRCSPMKGHSHVYWYRQLPEEGLKFMVYLQKENIIDESGMPKERFSAEFPKEGPSILRIQQVVRGDSAAYFCASSPLASSGANVLTFGAGSRLTVL.